The 13 T cell receptor beta chains given below trace back to one sample, sequenced in a study of tumor-infiltrating lymphocytes in primary liver carcinoma. Making TCR beta cDNA involved approximately 480 ng total RNA and a constant-region primer. Three nested multiplex PCR rounds, a slightly modified ARM-PCR method, built the TCR beta libraries. The opening two PCR rounds, ten to eleven cycles each, paired TRBV1-TRBV30 forward primers with a C-beta reverse primer. TCRdb fed the multiplex PCR reads into MiXCR, producing one record per CDR3 protein. Of approximately 46,000 distinct CDR3 sequences listed, approximately 82% are singletons. RNA and DNA were co-extracted from about 19-30 mg of unsorted bulk tissue. The material sequenced was tumor-adjacent normal liver tissue. These receptors all come from a woman aged 30 to 39 with primary liver carcinoma and hepatitis B virus infection.

In the case of this clonotype: A junction end diverges from the germline sequence, so it may reflect a read error. V gene TRBV7-8 combines with J gene TRBJ2-6; D perhaps matches TRBD1 (5 bases). The length of the CDR3 is 16 residues. Germline V gives CDR1 SGHVS, CDR2 FQNEAQ. The CDR3 DNA sequence: TGTGCCAGCAGCTTCCCGGGTTTGTCTGGGGCCGACGTCCTGACTTTC. This sequence encodes CASSFPGLSGADVLTF.

Regarding this clonotype: With a much larger clone just one base away, this may be a read error. The CDR3 DNA sequence: TGTGCCATTCACCGGGGTGGAGGGGTAATTGACTACACCTTC. Its translation: CAIHRGGGVIDYTF. The chain employs TRBV28 and TRBJ1-2; D might be TRBD1 (5 bases). This CDR3 has 14 amino acids. Between the trimmed V and J ends, which lost 10 bases and 10 bases, there was a span of 25 bases. Germline V lookup: CDR1 MDHEN, CDR2 SYDVKM.

Ten or more counts support this clonotype. This chain uses TRBV28 with TRBJ2-7; a weak D match, TRBD1 (5 bases). The V gene's germline CDR1 is MDHEN and CDR2 SYDVKM. The CDR3 extends over 14 amino acids. V shed 6 bases and J shed 0 bases, with 12 bases lying between them. The CDR3 here is CASRPTGSSYEQYF. In DNA form, the CDR3 reads TGTGCCAGCAGACCAACAGGCAGCTCCTACGAGCAGTACTTC.

The chain couples TRBV9 to TRBJ2-1; D is undetermined. The CDR3 covers 12 residues. Germline V gives CDR1 SGDLS, CDR2 YYNGEE. Trimming left V 1 base short and J 7 bases short, with 6 bases between. The CDR3 protein is CASSVLGNEQFF. The CDR3 DNA sequence: TGTGCCAGCAGCGTACTCGGAAATGAGCAGTTCTTC.

The J gene is TRBJ2-3, the V gene TRBV11-2, with a tentative D call TRBD1 (5 bases). The tail of the sequence fits TRBJ1-5 better, so the J call may be wrong. The CDR3 contains 17 residues. From germline, CDR1 is SGHAT and CDR2 FQNNGV. The DNA of the CDR3 is TGTGCCAGCATCCATCGAGGGAGCGGGAGCCTGACAGATACGCAGCATTTT. It encodes CASIHRGSGSLTDTQHF.

Here the CDR3 reads CASSQDIDREEYF. The CDR3 DNA follows: TGTGCCAGCAGCCAAGATATAGACAGGGAGGAGTACTTC. This rearrangement joins TRBV4-2 to TRBJ2-7, with D perhaps matching TRBD1 (7 bases). Germline CDR1 and CDR2: LGHNA and YNFKEQ. This CDR3 contains 13 residues. Trimming removed 0 bases at V and 11 bases at J, with 14 bases between.

CDR3 in DNA: TGTGCCAGCAGCCAAGGACAGGGACCCTACAATGAGCAGTTCTTC. Its protein product is CASSQGQGPYNEQFF. The chain links TRBV4-2 to TRBJ2-1; TRBD1 aligns across 7 bases. V lost 1 base to trimming and J lost 2 bases; unmatched junction nucleotides: 2. This CDR3 comprises 15 residues. Germline V gene data show CDR1 as LGHNA and CDR2 as YNFKEQ.

The chain couples TRBV28 to TRBJ2-7; TRBD2 matches 7 bases. After removal of 6 bases from V and 2 bases from J, the junction contained 7 bases not matched to a gene. Germline assignment: CDR1 MDHEN and CDR2 SYDVKM. The CDR3 is made up of 14 amino acids. CDR3 sequence: CASSYGLVPYEQYF. In DNA form, the CDR3 reads TGTGCCAGCAGCTACGGACTAGTTCCCTACGAGCAGTACTTC.

Remarks on this clonotype: The junction differs from germline at one of its ends, possibly a read error. The gene calls are TRBV4-3 and TRBJ1-4; TRBD1 is a possible D gene (5 bases). The CDR3 is 16 residues long. From germline, CDR1 is LGHNA and CDR2 YSLEER. As DNA, the CDR3 is TGCGCCAGCAGTCAAGGGTCGGGGCTAGGTAATGAAAAACTGTTTTTT. This translates into CASSQGSGLGNEKLFF.

As concerns this clonotype: One end of the junction is discordant with germline, which a read error may explain. The chain has TRBV29-1 and TRBJ2-3; D is undetermined. The CDR3 covers 14 residues. CDR1 and CDR2 from the germline V gene are SQVTM and ANQGSEA. The CDR3 region is CSVEKGVGSDMQYF. CDR3 DNA: TGCAGCGTTGAAAAAGGAGTAGGCTCAGATATGCAGTATTTT.

Concerning this clonotype itself: The CDR3 carries no conserved terminal phenylalanine or tryptophan, so it likely arises from a read error. J is TRBJ2-1 and V is TRBV11-1, with 8 positions matching TRBD2. The germline V gene has CDR1 SGHAT and CDR2 FQDESV (reference sequence). V trimming: 4 bases; J trimming: 9 bases; junction bases outside the gene matches: 17. The CDR3 is 17 residues long. In DNA form, the CDR3 reads TGTGCCAGCAGCTCAGCAGCCCTGGTAGCGGGGTTAAGTGAGCAGTTCCTC. Its translation is CASSSAALVAGLSEQFL.

For this clonotype: An end of the junction differs from the germline gene, which may be a read error. The chain joins TRBV30 to TRBJ1-6, with 8 bases that match TRBD1. The length of the CDR3 is 14 residues. Germline CDR1 GTSNPN, CDR2 SVGIG (reference sequence). CDR3 nucleotides: TGTGCCAGGAGTGTGCGGACAGGGTCTGCACCCCTCCACTTT. Its protein is CARSVRTGSAPLHF.

This clonotype was picked up many times. The chain has TRBV28 and TRBJ1-1; D is unresolved. V gave up 5 bases and J gave up 0 bases, with 13 bases separating them. CDR3 length: 15 residues. Germline assignment: CDR1 MDHEN and CDR2 SYDVKM. CDR3 nucleotides: TGTGCCAGCAGTGTCGCAGGCCCTATGAACACTGAAGCTTTCTTT. Translated: CASSVAGPMNTEAFF.